This note documents a single T cell receptor (beta chain) sequence. Its antigen is undetermined. The V end was cut by 6 bases, the J end by 4 bases, with 18 bases between. The CDR3 is made up of 16 amino acids. TCRdb analysed the RT-PCR reads with MiXCR anew, one entry per CDR3 protein. The sample lists about 700,000 distinct CDR3 sequences; 15% to 18% were seen once. These data come from a study of response to subunit inactivated influenza vaccine. Overall study results and limits: Each seasonal influenza vaccination, the authors suggested, recruits few new T cells.

This specimen was PBMCs from blood, taken approximately 13 days after vaccination. This clonotype originated in a man in his fifties who received an inactivated influenza vaccine. The chain carries TRBV12-3 or TRBV12-4 and TRBJ2-2; a possible D gene is TRBD1 (6 bases). The CDR3 nucleotides read TGTGCCAGCAGACTTACCGGGACACTTCTCACCGGGGAGCTGTTTTTT. As protein: CASRLTGTLLTGELFF.